Below are 20 T cell receptor beta chains sequenced from a single sample in a study of regulatory T cells in long-lasting Graves disease. Time point specified: newly diagnosed GD, antithyroid drugs for less than 3 months. The TCR library was made from RNA extracted from PBMCs. Building of the TCR beta libraries involved iRepertoire HTBI primers and Arm-PCR of CDR3 regions. TCRdb re-called the multiplex PCR reads with MiXCR, one entry per CDR3 protein. Here the sample spans 550,000 to 600,000 distinct CDR3 sequences, about 16% being singletons. These data were likewise used in another study, on T cells in Graves' hyperthyroidism and ophthalmopathy.

Sequenced material: peripheral blood mononuclear cells (PBMCs), taken at new diagnosis, from a patient treated with antithyroid drugs. The origin of the receptors is a man aged 18 to 35 with Graves disease.

This clonotype was seen many times. This chain connects TRBV6-2 or TRBV6-3 to TRBJ2-3; TRBD2 matches at 8 bases. The CDR3 is made up of 16 amino acids. J was trimmed by 6 bases and V by 5 bases; bases with no gene match: 13. The germline CDR1 and CDR2 sequences are MNHEY and SVGEGT. The CDR3 DNA sequence: TGTGCCAGCAGTGAAGCAGCGGGAGTGGGGGTGGATACGCAGTATTTT. Translation gives CASSEAAGVGVDTQYF.

This clonotype was seen many times. The rearrangement joins TRBV7-9 to TRBJ2-5; either TRBD1 or TRBD2 may fit D (6 bases each). Germline lookup yields CDR1 SEHNR and CDR2 FQNEAQ (reference sequence). The CDR3 is 14 residues long. V was shortened by 4 bases and J by 5 bases, with 14 bases between the two germline ends. CDR3 protein: CASSSIKGGETQYF. The CDR3 DNA reads TGTGCCAGCAGCTCGATCAAGGGGGGCGAGACCCAGTACTTC.

The chain employs TRBV2 and TRBJ1-4; 8 bases line up with TRBD1. CDR1 SNHLY and CDR2 FYNNEI come from the germline V gene. J was trimmed by 8 bases and V by 5 bases; bases with no gene match: 10. This CDR3 region has 15 residues. CDR3 in amino acids: CASSSQTGEGEKLFF. The CDR3 DNA reads as TGTGCCAGCAGTTCCCAGACAGGGGAAGGGGAAAAACTGTTTTTT.

The rearrangement uses TRBV28 and TRBJ1-1; 7 bases agree with TRBD1. The CDR3 extends over 14 amino acids. From germline, CDR1 is MDHEN and CDR2 SYDVKM. The V gene end was trimmed by 4 bases and the J gene end by 2 bases; junction bases not matched to a gene: 4. The CDR3 region is CASSSGQRNTEAFF. DNA of the CDR3: TGTGCCAGCAGTTCGGGACAGCGAAACACTGAAGCTTTCTTT.

This clonotype appeared a few times. The chain combines TRBV28 with TRBJ1-1, with TRBD1 matching over 7 bases. The CDR3 is 16 amino acids. V lost 6 bases and J lost 1; bases outside the gene matches: 11. CDR1 MDHEN and CDR2 SYDVKM come from the germline V gene. This CDR3 is CASRSQGDRWNTEAFF. Here the CDR3 DNA reads TGTGCCAGCAGATCCCAAGGGGACAGATGGAACACTGAAGCTTTCTTT.

V usage is TRBV18 and J usage is TRBJ1-1; D unclear. CDR3 length equals 17 residues. Germline V gene data show CDR1 as KGHSH and CDR2 as LQKENI. Between the trimmed V and J ends, which lost 0 bases and 0 bases, there was a span of 14 bases. The CDR3 is CASSPPIDGSMNTEAFF. DNA of the CDR3: TGTGCCAGCTCACCACCGATAGATGGGAGCATGAACACTGAAGCTTTCTTT.

In this sample, this clonotype turned up many times. The gene calls are TRBV6-1 and TRBJ2-5, with D perhaps matching TRBD2 (6 bases). CDR3 length: 14 amino acids. V lost 5 bases and J 2 bases, leaving 12 bases between the germline ends. Germline V gene data show CDR1 as MNHNS and CDR2 as SASEGT. The CDR3 bases are TGTGCCAGCAGTCCGGGACTGTCACAAGAGACCCAGTACTTC. Translating gives CASSPGLSQETQYF.

This clonotype was observed at least ten times. The V and J genes are TRBV28 and TRBJ2-4, with a tentative D call TRBD1 (5 bases). The CDR3 length is 15 residues. V lost 8 bases and J lost 7, with 21 bases in between. Per the germline V gene, CDR1 is MDHEN and CDR2 is SYDVKM. The CDR3 DNA reads TGTGCCAGCGACCCTGGTCTGGGGCTAGAGAACATTCAGTACTTC. Encoded protein: CASDPGLGLENIQYF.

This CDR3 is CASSGDRGPVSQPQHF. The CDR3 nucleotides read TGTGCCAGCAGTGGGGACAGGGGTCCGGTCAGCCAGCCCCAGCATTTT. This sequence joins TRBV2 and TRBJ1-5, with 10 bases lining up with TRBD1. The CDR3 has 16 residues. The trim removed 4 bases at V and 7 bases at J, leaving 10 bases unmatched. Germline-derived CDR1 and CDR2 are SNHLY and FYNNEI.

This clonotype was picked up many times. This CDR3 is CAISWDRDYNEQFF. Here the CDR3 DNA reads TGTGCCATCAGTTGGGACAGGGACTACAATGAGCAGTTCTTC. The rearrangement uses TRBV10-3 and TRBJ2-1; 9 nucleotides line up with TRBD1. CDR1 ENHRY and CDR2 SYGVKD come from the germline V gene. J gave up 3 bases and V 5 bases, and 2 bases lay outside the gene matches. CDR3 length: 14 residues.

The chain is built from TRBV3-1 and TRBJ2-3; D is uncertain. V dropped 2 bases and J dropped 2 bases, with 11 bases sitting between them. Per germline, CDR1 LGHDT and CDR2 YNNKEL (reference sequence). The length of the CDR3 is 15 residues. The CDR3 DNA sequence: TGTGCCAGCAGCCAACAGTGGCAGATCACAGATACGCAGTATTTT. It specifies CASSQQWQITDTQYF.

The table lists this clonotype with many counts. V is TRBV20-1 and J is TRBJ2-3; D unclear. Trimming cost V 3 bases and J 4 bases, with 17 bases left between them. In germline, CDR1 is DFQATT, CDR2 SNEGSKA (reference sequence). This CDR3 has 15 residues. CDR3 coding DNA: TGCAGTGCTAGGGGTTGGGCACGAGACCCAGATACGCAGTATTTT. Its translation: CSARGWARDPDTQYF.

This clonotype occurred many times. V is TRBV28 and J is TRBJ2-1; 10 bases line up with TRBD1. CDR1 and CDR2 from the germline V gene are MDHEN and SYDVKM. The CDR3 has 13 residues. V shed 4 bases, J shed 8 bases, and the junction held 2 bases outside the gene matches. The CDR3 DNA follows: TGTGCCAGCAGTTCGGGACAGGGGTATGAGCAGTTCTTC. It is translated as CASSSGQGYEQFF.

The chain is built from TRBV5-1 and TRBJ1-5; TRBD1 might be the D (5 bases). V dropped 0 bases and J dropped 4 bases, with 11 bases sitting between them. Germline-derived CDR1 and CDR2 are SGHRS and YFSETQ. There are 15 residues in the CDR3. This CDR3 is CASSLGDSLNQPQHF. The CDR3 nucleotides are TGCGCCAGCAGCTTGGGTGACAGCCTTAATCAGCCCCAGCATTTT. The full variable domain, in which reference TRBV5-1 and TRBJ1-5 provide the parts outside the CDR3, is KAGVTQTPRYLIKTRGQQVTLSCSPISGHRSVSWYQQTPGQGLQFLFEYFSETQRNKGNFPGRFSGRQFSNSRSEMNVSTLELGDSALYLCASSLGDSLNQPQHFGDGTRLSIL.

At least ten counts were recorded for this clonotype. The genes are TRBV28 and TRBJ2-2; TRBD2 is a possible D gene (6 bases). This CDR3 is 12 amino acids long. Between the trimmed V and J ends, which lost 6 bases and 5 bases, there was a span of 7 bases. The germline gives CDR1 MDHEN, CDR2 SYDVKM. CDR3 loop: CASREGTGELFF. The CDR3 nucleotides are TGTGCCAGCAGGGAGGGGACCGGGGAGCTGTTTTTT.

There are many counts of this clonotype. CDR3 nucleotide sequence: TGTGCCAGCAGTACCGAGCGGGAGGTCTACAATGAGCAGTTCTTC. This gives the protein CASSTEREVYNEQFF. The chain uses TRBV28 and TRBJ2-1, with 9 nucleotides matching TRBD2. From germline, CDR1 is MDHEN and CDR2 SYDVKM. The CDR3 length is 15 residues. After removal of 5 bases from V and 3 bases from J, the junction contained 5 bases not matched to a gene.

Ten or more counts support this clonotype. The chain joins TRBV27 to TRBJ2-1; D is uncertain. V was shortened by 5 bases and J by 9 bases, with 11 bases between the two germline ends. This CDR3 spans 12 amino acids. Germline V gives CDR1 MNHEY, CDR2 SMNVEV (reference sequence). The CDR3: CASSPRGGEQFF. CDR3 in DNA: TGTGCCAGCAGTCCCCGCGGCGGTGAGCAGTTCTTC.

This clonotype was counted at least ten times. The chain recombines TRBV29-1 with TRBJ2-3; D ambiguous. Germline V lookup: CDR1 SQVTM, CDR2 ANQGSEA. The CDR3 runs 12 residues. V dropped 2 bases and J dropped 4 bases, with 7 bases sitting between them. CDR3 in amino acids: CSVEHGADTQYF. The CDR3 DNA reads as TGCAGCGTTGAACATGGTGCAGATACGCAGTATTTT.

This clonotype has a count of ten or more. The chain combines TRBV28 with TRBJ2-7, with 9 bases matching TRBD1. The CDR3 length is 14 residues. The V and J ends lost 6 bases and 3 bases, in that order; junction bases with no gene match: 6. Germline CDR1 is MDHEN and CDR2 is SYDVKM. CDR3 sequence reads: CASRPHRGRYEQYF. The CDR3 nucleotides read TGTGCCAGCAGGCCACACAGGGGGCGCTACGAGCAGTACTTC.

Only a few counts were recorded for this clonotype. The chain has TRBV6-2 or TRBV6-3 and TRBJ2-7; tentative D call: TRBD2 (6 bases). This CDR3 comprises 14 residues. The V and J ends lost 5 bases and 3 bases respectively, with 14 bases between them. CDR1 and CDR2 (germline): MNHEY, SVGEGT. In nucleotides, the CDR3 is TGTGCCAGCAGTACCCCCCCGGGGGTCTACGAGCAGTACTTC. It specifies CASSTPPGVYEQYF.